The T cell receptor (beta chain) under discussion was sequenced for a study of T cells in localized non-small cell lung cancer. V was cut by 4 bases and J by 3 bases, with 4 bases left in between. In germline, CDR1 is MNHEY, CDR2 SMNVEV (reference sequence). The CDR3 has 12 amino acids. Study results and limitations: Highest T cell clonality was seen in uninvolved adjacent lung, surpassing that measured in tumor. Researchers found a median around 57 of the top 100 tumor clones in adjacent lung.

Remarks on this clone: Its antigen is not identified.

Measured with immunoSEQ multiplex PCR; TCRdb has only the in-frame clones, and not every one. The table has roughly 67,000 clones, 80% to 90% seen once. This TCR was sampled from an older female donor with stage I lung adenocarcinoma. Sample: peripheral blood, taken before any cancer treatment. The genes are TRBV27 and TRBJ2-1; D not resolved. CDR3 loop: CASSYLYNEQFF. As DNA, the CDR3 is TGTGCCAGCAGTTACCTCTACAATGAGCAGTTCTTC.